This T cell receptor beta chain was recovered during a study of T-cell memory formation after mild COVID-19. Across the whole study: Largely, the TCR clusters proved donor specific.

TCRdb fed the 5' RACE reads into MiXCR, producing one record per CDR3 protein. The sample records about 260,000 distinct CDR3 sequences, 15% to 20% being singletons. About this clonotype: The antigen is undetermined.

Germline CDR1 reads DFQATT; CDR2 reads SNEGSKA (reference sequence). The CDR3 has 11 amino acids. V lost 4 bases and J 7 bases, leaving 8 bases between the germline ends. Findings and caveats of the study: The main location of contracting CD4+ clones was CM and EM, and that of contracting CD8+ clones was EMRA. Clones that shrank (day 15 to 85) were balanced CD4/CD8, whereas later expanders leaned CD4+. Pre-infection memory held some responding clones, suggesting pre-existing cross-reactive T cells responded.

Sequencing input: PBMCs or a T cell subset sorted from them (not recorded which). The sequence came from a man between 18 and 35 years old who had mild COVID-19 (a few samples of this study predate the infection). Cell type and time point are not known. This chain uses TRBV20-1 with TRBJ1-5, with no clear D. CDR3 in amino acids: CSATLGQPQHF. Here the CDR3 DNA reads TGCAGTGCTACCCTGGGGCAGCCCCAGCATTTT.